The clone carrying this T cell receptor beta chain has a handful of counts. These data come from a study of T-cell memory formation after mild COVID-19. TCRdb itself ran the 5' RACE reads through MiXCR, one entry per CDR3 protein. The sample includes 90,000 to 120,000 distinct CDR3 sequences, over 13% of them seen just once. V shed 5 bases and J shed 0 bases, with 8 bases lying between them. Looked up from germline, CDR1 is SEHNR and CDR2 is FQNEAQ (reference sequence). This CDR3 has 14 amino acids. Sequencing was done on a sample of PBMCs or a T cell subset sorted from them (not recorded which). The J gene is TRBJ1-5, the V gene TRBV7-9; D perhaps matches TRBD1 (5 bases). This clonotype was obtained from a man aged 18 to 29 who had mild COVID-19 (a few samples of this study predate the infection). Cell type and time point are not known. CDR3 residues: CASSKGDSNQPQHF. CDR3 DNA: TGTGCCAGCAGCAAAGGGGATAGCAATCAGCCCCAGCATTTT.